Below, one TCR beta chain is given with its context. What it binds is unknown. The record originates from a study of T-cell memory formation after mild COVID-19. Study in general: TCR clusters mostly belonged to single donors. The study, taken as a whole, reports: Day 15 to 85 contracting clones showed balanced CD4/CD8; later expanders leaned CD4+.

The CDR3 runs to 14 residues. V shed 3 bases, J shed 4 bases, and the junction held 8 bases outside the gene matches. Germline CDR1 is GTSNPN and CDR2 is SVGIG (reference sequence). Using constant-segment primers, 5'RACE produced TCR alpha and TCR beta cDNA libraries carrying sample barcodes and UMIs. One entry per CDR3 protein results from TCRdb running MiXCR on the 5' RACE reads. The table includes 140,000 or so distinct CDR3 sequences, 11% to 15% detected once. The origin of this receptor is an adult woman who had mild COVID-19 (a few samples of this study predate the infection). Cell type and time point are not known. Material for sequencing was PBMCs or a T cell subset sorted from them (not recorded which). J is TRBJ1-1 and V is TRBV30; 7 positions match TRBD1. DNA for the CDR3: TGTGCCTGGAGAGCAGGGAGGGGGCGCACTGAAGCTTTCTTT. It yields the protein CAWRAGRGRTEAFF.